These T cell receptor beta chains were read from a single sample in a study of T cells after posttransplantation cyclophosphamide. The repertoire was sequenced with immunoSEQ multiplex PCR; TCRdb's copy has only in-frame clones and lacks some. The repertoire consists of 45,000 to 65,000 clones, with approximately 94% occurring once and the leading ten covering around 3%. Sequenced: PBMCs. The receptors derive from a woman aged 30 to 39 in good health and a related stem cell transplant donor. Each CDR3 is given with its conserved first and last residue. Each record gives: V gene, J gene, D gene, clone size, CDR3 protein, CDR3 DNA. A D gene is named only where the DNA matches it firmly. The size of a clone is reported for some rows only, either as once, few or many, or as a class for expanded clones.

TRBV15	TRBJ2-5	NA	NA	CATSRGVRRLSLGQYF	TGTGCCACCAGCAGAGGAGTCAGGAGGCTCTCGTTGGGCCAGTACTTC
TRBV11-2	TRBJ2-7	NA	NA	CASSLVPVRGEQYF	TGTGCCAGCAGCTTAGTCCCTGTAAGGGGCGAGCAGTACTTC
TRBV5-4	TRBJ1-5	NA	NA	CASSYAGADQPQHF	TGTGCCAGCAGCTACGCGGGGGCGGATCAGCCCCAGCATTTT
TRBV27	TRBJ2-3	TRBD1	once	CASSRPGQLRDTQYF	TGTGCCAGCAGCAGGCCGGGACAGCTCCGGGATACGCAGTATTTT
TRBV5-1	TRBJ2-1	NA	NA	CASSFMRLDKNEQFF	TGCGCCAGCAGCTTCATGCGACTAGACAAAAATGAGCAGTTCTTC
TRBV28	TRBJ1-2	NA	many	CASSLSRGDGYTF	TGTGCCAGCAGTTTATCCAGGGGAGATGGCTACACCTTC
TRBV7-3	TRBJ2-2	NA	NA	CASSIQSGTANTGELFF	TGTGCCAGCAGCATACAATCCGGGACTGCGAACACCGGGGAGCTGTTTTTT
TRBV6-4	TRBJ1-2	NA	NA	CASSGSRGDGYTF	TGTGCCAGCAGCGGCTCGCGGGGGGATGGCTACACCTTC
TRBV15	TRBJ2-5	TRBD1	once	CATSADRTKETQYF	TGTGCCACCAGCGCGGACAGGACCAAAGAGACCCAGTACTTC
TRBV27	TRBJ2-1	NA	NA	CASSWVRVANNEQFF	TGTGCCAGCAGTTGGGTCAGGGTGGCGAACAATGAGCAGTTCTTC
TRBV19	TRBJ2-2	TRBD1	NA	CASRTGTGVIGELFF	TGTGCCAGTAGGACAGGGACAGGGGTTATCGGGGAGCTGTTTTTT
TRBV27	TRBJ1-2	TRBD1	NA	CASSRTGPLVYGYTF	TGTGCCAGCAGCCGGACAGGGCCCCTTGTCTATGGCTACACCTTC
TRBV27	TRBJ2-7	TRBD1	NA	CASSLTGGSSYEQYF	TGTGCCAGCAGCCTTACAGGGGGGAGCTCCTACGAGCAGTACTTC
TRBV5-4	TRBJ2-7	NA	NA	CASSLHGTLSYEQYF	TGTGCCAGCAGCTTACACGGGACATTGTCCTACGAGCAGTACTTC
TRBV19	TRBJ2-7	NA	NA	CASSIGGNVYEQYF	TGTGCCAGTAGTATAGGCGGGAATGTCTACGAGCAGTACTTC
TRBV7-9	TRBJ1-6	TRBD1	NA	CASSSGGQVNSPLHF	TGTGCCAGCAGCTCCGGGGGACAGGTGAATTCACCCCTCCACTTT
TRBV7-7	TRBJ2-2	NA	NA	CASSPLKTLENTGELFF	TGTGCCAGCAGCCCACTTAAAACCCTCGAAAACACCGGGGAGCTGTTTTTT
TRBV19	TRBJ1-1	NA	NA	CASTSGDAHTEAFF	TGTGCCAGTACCTCGGGGGACGCACACACTGAAGCTTTCTTT
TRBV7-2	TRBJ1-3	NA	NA	CASSLAANAGNTIYF	TGTGCCAGCAGCTTAGCGGCAAATGCTGGAAACACCATATATTTT
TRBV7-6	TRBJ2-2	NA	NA	CASSLASSANTGELFF	TGTGCCAGCAGCTTAGCGTCTAGCGCGAACACCGGGGAGCTGTTTTTT
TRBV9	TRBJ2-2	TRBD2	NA	CASSVDRLAGNTGELFF	TGTGCCAGCAGCGTAGATAGGCTAGCGGGGAACACCGGGGAGCTGTTTTTT
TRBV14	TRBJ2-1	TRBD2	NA	CASSQGLAGGLNEQFF	TGTGCCAGCAGCCAAGGACTAGCGGGGGGGCTAAATGAGCAGTTCTTC
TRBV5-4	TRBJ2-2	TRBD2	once	CASSLRLAPNTGELFF	TGTGCCAGCAGCCTCAGACTAGCACCTAACACCGGGGAGCTGTTTTTT
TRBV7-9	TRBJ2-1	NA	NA	CASSADRNEQFF	TGTGCCAGCAGCGCGGACAGAAACGAGCAGTTCTTC
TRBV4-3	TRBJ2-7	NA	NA	CASSQESRAYEQYF	TGCGCCAGCAGCCAGGAGAGCAGGGCCTACGAGCAGTACTTC
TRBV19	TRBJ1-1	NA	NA	CASSILTGDMNTEAFF	TGTGCCAGTAGTATTCTTACCGGGGATATGAACACTGAAGCTTTCTTT
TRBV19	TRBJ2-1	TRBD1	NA	CASSGQVYNEQFF	TGTGCCAGTAGTGGACAGGTTTACAATGAGCAGTTCTTC
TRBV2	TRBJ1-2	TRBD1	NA	CASSGQGEGGYTF	TGTGCCAGCAGTGGGCAGGGGGAAGGCGGCTACACCTTC
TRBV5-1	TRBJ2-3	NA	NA	CASSLAASGPSTDTQYF	TGCGCCAGCAGCTTGGCGGCGAGCGGGCCAAGCACAGATACGCAGTATTTT
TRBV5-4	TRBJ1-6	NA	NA	CASSLDGSSYNSPLHF	TGTGCCAGCAGCTTGGACGGTTCCTCCTATAATTCACCCCTCCACTTT
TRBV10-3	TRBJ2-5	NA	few	CAISDGGNPQETQYF	TGTGCCATCAGTGATGGCGGGAACCCCCAAGAGACCCAGTACTTC
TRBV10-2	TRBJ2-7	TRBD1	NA	CASNDRGVTTYEQYF	TGCGCCAGCAACGACAGGGGCGTAACAACTTACGAGCAGTACTTC
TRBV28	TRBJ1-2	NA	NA	CASSSLQGNYGYTF	TGTGCCAGCAGTTCTTTACAGGGAAACTATGGCTACACCTTC
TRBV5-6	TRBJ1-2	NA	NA	CASSLDRRQGYGYTF	TGTGCCAGCAGCTTGGACAGGCGGCAAGGCTATGGCTACACCTTC
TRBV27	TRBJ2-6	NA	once	CASSGFSGANVLTF	TGTGCCAGTTCAGGGTTCTCTGGGGCCAACGTCCTGACTTTC
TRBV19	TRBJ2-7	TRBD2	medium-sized	CASSIRFLAGGPFEQYF	TGTGCCAGTAGTATAAGATTCTTGGCGGGGGGGCCCTTCGAGCAGTACTTC
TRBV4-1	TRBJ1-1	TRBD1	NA	CASSQDRQGGTEAFF	TGCGCCAGCAGCCAAGATAGACAGGGCGGCACTGAAGCTTTCTTT
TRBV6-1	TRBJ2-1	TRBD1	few	CASSEGQGEYNEQFF	TGTGCCAGCAGTGAGGGACAGGGCGAATACAATGAGCAGTTCTTC
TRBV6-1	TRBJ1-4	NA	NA	CASSGGANEKLFF	TGTGCCAGCAGTGGGGGGGCTAATGAAAAACTGTTTTTT
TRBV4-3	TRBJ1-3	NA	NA	CASSQGLSAGSGNTIYF	TGCGCCAGCAGCCAAGGTCTCTCAGCCGGGTCCGGAAACACCATATATTTT
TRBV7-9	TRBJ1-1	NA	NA	CASSPDRTNTEAFF	TGTGCCAGCAGTCCTGACAGGACGAACACTGAAGCTTTCTTT
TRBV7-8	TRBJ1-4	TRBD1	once	CASSLGGQTNEKLFF	TGTGCCAGCAGCTTAGGGGGACAGACCAATGAAAAACTGTTTTTT
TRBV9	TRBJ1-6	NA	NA	CASSVEEVSSYNSPLHF	TGTGCCAGCAGCGTAGAGGAGGTTAGCTCCTATAATTCACCCCTCCACTTT
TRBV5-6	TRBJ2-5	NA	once	CASSLRNQETQYF	TGTGCCAGCAGCTTGCGTAACCAAGAGACCCAGTACTTC
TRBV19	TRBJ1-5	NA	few	CASSPSRGYQPQHF	TGTGCCAGTAGTCCTTCTCGGGGGTACCAGCCCCAGCATTTT
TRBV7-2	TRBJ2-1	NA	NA	CASSLVRTSYNEQFF	TGTGCCAGCAGCTTAGTCAGAACCTCCTACAATGAGCAGTTCTTC
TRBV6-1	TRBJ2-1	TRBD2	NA	CASTRSGGRYNEQFF	TGTGCCAGCACCCGTAGCGGGGGGCGTTACAATGAGCAGTTCTTC
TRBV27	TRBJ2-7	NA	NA	CASSLWQGGGEQYF	TGTGCCAGCAGTTTATGGCAGGGGGGTGGCGAGCAGTACTTC
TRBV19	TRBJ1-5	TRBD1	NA	CASRDRVSNQPQHF	TGTGCCAGTCGGGACAGGGTCAGCAATCAGCCCCAGCATTTT
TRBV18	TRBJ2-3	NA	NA	CASSLRGSPSTDTQYF	TGTGCCAGCTCACTAAGGGGGTCCCCGAGCACAGATACGCAGTATTTT
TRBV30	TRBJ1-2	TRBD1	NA	CAWRPGTVYGYTF	TGTGCCTGGAGACCCGGGACAGTCTATGGCTACACCTTC
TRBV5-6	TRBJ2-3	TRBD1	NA	CASSRQGSDTQYF	TGTGCCAGCAGCCGACAGGGCTCGGATACGCAGTATTTT
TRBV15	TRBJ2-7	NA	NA	CATSRDPAYEQYF	TGTGCCACCAGCAGAGATCCGGCCTACGAGCAGTACTTC
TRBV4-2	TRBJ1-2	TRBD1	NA	CASSQGQFYGYTF	TGTGCCAGCAGCCAGGGACAGTTCTATGGCTACACCTTC
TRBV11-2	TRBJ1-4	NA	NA	CASSANRAGNEKLFF	TGTGCCAGCAGCGCGAACAGGGCAGGGAATGAAAAACTGTTTTTT
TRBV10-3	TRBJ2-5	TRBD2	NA	CAISEYSGGQETQYF	TGTGCCATCAGTGAATATAGCGGGGGCCAAGAGACCCAGTACTTC
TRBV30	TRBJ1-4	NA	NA	CAWTQGGEKLFF	TGTGCCTGGACACAGGGTGGTGAAAAACTGTTTTTT
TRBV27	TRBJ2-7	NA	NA	CASSFAGTIAYEQYF	TGTGCCAGCAGTTTCGCCGGGACAATCGCCTACGAGCAGTACTTC